The 27 T cell receptor beta chains listed next were all sequenced from one sample in a study of blood T cell repertoires in COVID-19. Clones were read by immunoSEQ multiplex PCR, and TCRdb kept only the in-frame ones, dropping some. This table holds 250,000 to 350,000 clones, more than 75% found once. The sample was PBMCs or T cells enriched from blood (not recorded which). These receptors originate from a woman aged 55-69 years in a cohort exposed to, infected with or recovered from COVID-19 (not recorded which).

A remark on this clone: Other DNA sequences of this sample code for an identical CDR3. The chain uses TRBV4-2 and TRBJ1-5; no clear D. The germline V gene encodes CDR1 LGHNA and CDR2 YNFKEQ. Deletions cut 1 base from V and 4 bases from J, with 5 bases between. The CDR3 sequence is 13 residues long. This CDR3 reads CASSQAQNQPQHF. Here the CDR3 DNA reads TGTGCCAGCAGCCAAGCACAAAATCAGCCCCAGCATTTT.

The chain recombines TRBV20-1 with TRBJ1-2; the D gene is possibly TRBD1 (5 bases). The CDR3 has 14 residues. V was shortened by 3 bases and J by 0 bases, with 11 bases between the two germline ends. CDR1 DFQATT and CDR2 SNEGSKA come from the germline V gene (reference sequence). DNA for the CDR3: TGCAGTGCTAGTGCGTCAGGGACTAACTATGGCTACACCTTC. Its translation: CSASASGTNYGYTF.

This clone was found a few times. Written as DNA, the CDR3 is TGTGCCAGTAGTATCGCGGTCTCCTACGAGCAGTACTTC. Translating gives CASSIAVSYEQYF. The genes are TRBV19 and TRBJ2-7; no definite D call. Trimming stripped 3 bases from V and 0 bases from J, with 6 bases between. CDR3 length: 13 residues. CDR1 and CDR2 (germline): LNHDA, SQIVND (reference sequence).

The chain combines TRBV5-1 with TRBJ2-2, with D tentatively TRBD2 (5 bases). Trimming took 7 bases from V and 6 from J, leaving 7 bases between them. The germline V gene encodes CDR1 SGHRS and CDR2 YFSETQ. The CDR3 runs to 11 residues. In DNA, the CDR3 is TGCGCCAGCTCGAGGGCCGGGGAGCTGTTTTTT. It yields the protein CASSRAGELFF.

The V call is TRBV9, the J call TRBJ2-2; 10 bases match TRBD2. This CDR3 region has 15 residues. J was trimmed by 6 bases and V by 5 bases; bases with no gene match: 7. CDR1 and CDR2 from the germline V gene are SGDLS and YYNGEE. CDR3 amino acids: CASSRLAGGAGELFF. The CDR3 DNA follows: TGTGCCAGCAGTCGACTAGCGGGTGGGGCCGGGGAGCTGTTTTTT.

This clone was detected once. V gene TRBV7-9 combines with J gene TRBJ2-7; D not resolved. CDR3 length equals 12 residues. CDR1 is SEHNR and CDR2 is FQNEAQ in the germline V gene (reference sequence). V shed 2 bases and J shed 0 bases, with 2 bases lying between them. The CDR3: CASSLRSYEQYF. CDR3 in DNA: TGTGCCAGCAGCTTACGCTCCTACGAGCAGTACTTC.

The rearrangement links TRBV14 to TRBJ2-3; D gene ambiguous. This CDR3 has 14 amino acids. Trimming stripped 1 base from V and 6 bases from J, with 11 bases between. The V gene's germline CDR1 is SGHDN and CDR2 FVKESK. The CDR3 loop is CASSQGARSDTQYF. CDR3 DNA: TGTGCCAGCAGCCAAGGGGCCAGGTCGGATACGCAGTATTTT.

The chain carries TRBV19 and TRBJ1-5; 7 bases fit TRBD1. Per the germline V gene, CDR1 is LNHDA and CDR2 is SQIVND (reference sequence). The CDR3 extends over 18 amino acids. Trimming at V came to 4 bases and at J to 2 bases, leaving 14 bases not matched to a gene. CDR3 in amino acids: CASSTLAQTGKGNQPQHF. CDR3 bases: TGTGCCAGTAGTACACTCGCACAGACAGGGAAGGGCAATCAGCCCCAGCATTTT.

This chain links TRBV4-3 with TRBJ2-3; possible D gene TRBD2, 5 bases. V was pared by 1 base and J by 3 bases, with 8 bases between. Germline values: CDR1 LGHNA, CDR2 YSLEER. The CDR3 spans 14 residues. CDR3 coding DNA: TGCGCCAGCAGCCAAGCCGGGGATACAGATACGCAGTATTTT. Its protein product is CASSQAGDTDTQYF.

The CDR3 spells CASAIRTAQETQYF. Here the CDR3 DNA reads TGTGCCTCCGCAATCCGGACAGCCCAAGAGACCCAGTACTTC. The chain carries TRBV30 and TRBJ2-5; tentatively, D is TRBD1 (6 bases). The V end lost 7 bases, the J end lost 1 base, and 16 bases lay between the germline ends. This CDR3 is built from 14 residues. Germline V gene sequence: CDR1 GTSNPN, CDR2 SVGIG (reference sequence).

The chain carries TRBV11-2 and TRBJ2-5; no firm D call. Germline V gives CDR1 SGHAT, CDR2 FQNNGV. The CDR3 is 15 residues long. Trimming took 1 base from V and 1 from J, leaving 10 bases between them. CDR3 loop: CASSLVRGIQETQYF. For the CDR3, the DNA is TGTGCCAGCAGCTTAGTCCGCGGAATCCAAGAGACCCAGTACTTC.

V gene TRBV4-1 combines with J gene TRBJ1-1; a weak D match, TRBD1 (6 bases). The V end was cut by 6 bases, the J end by 7 bases, with 18 bases between. The CDR3 has 14 residues. Germline lookup yields CDR1 MGHRA and CDR2 YSYEKL. The CDR3 sequence: CASSVPGGRFEAFF. The CDR3 DNA reads TGCGCCAGCAGTGTCCCCGGGGGGCGGTTTGAAGCTTTCTTT.

The CDR3, as DNA: TGTGCCAGCAGCCTGGGACAGAAAATCTACGAGCAGTACTTC. Translation: CASSLGQKIYEQYF. This chain links TRBV3-1 (or the pseudogene TRBV3-2) with TRBJ2-7; 7 bases fit TRBD1. With 4 bases clipped from V and 3 bases from J, the junction kept 6 bases outside the gene matches. Germline CDR1 is LGHDT and CDR2 is YNNKEL (reference sequence). This CDR3 region has 14 residues.

This chain's CDR3 is CASSIRGATQYF. CDR3 nucleotides: TGTGCCAGCAGTATCAGGGGGGCGACCCAGTACTTC. V and J are TRBV27 and TRBJ2-5; a weak D match, TRBD1 (7 bases). In germline, CDR1 is MNHEY, CDR2 SMNVEV (reference sequence). There are 12 residues in the CDR3. Deletions cut 5 bases from V and 7 bases from J, with 11 bases between.

A single count supports this clone. The V gene is TRBV4-1, the J gene TRBJ2-1; tentatively, D is TRBD1 (5 bases). The CDR3 covers 15 residues. The V end was cut by 3 bases, the J end by 3 bases, with 12 bases between. Germline CDR1 and CDR2: MGHRA and YSYEKL. DNA for the CDR3: TGCGCCAGCAGCCAGGTAGGGGCCCGCTACAATGAGCAGTTCTTC. Its protein is CASSQVGARYNEQFF.

The chain has TRBV30 and TRBJ1-2; tentative D call: TRBD1 (5 bases). This CDR3 is built from 15 residues. The germline gives CDR1 GTSNPN, CDR2 SVGIG (reference sequence). V was shortened by 3 bases and J by 6 bases, with 20 bases between the two germline ends. Written as DNA, the CDR3 is TGTGCCTGGAGCCTCAACAGTGGGGGAGGCCATGGCTACACCTTC. Protein sequence: CAWSLNSGGGHGYTF.

This rearrangement joins TRBV20-1 to TRBJ2-7, with TRBD1 as a possible D gene (6 bases). CDR3 size: 14 residues. The germline V and J ends were trimmed by 3 bases and 1 base, with 13 bases remaining between them. Germline V gives CDR1 DFQATT, CDR2 SNEGSKA (reference sequence). CDR3 sequence: CSASRRDTSYEQYF. The CDR3, as DNA: TGCAGTGCTAGTCGCCGGGACACTTCCTACGAGCAGTACTTC.

The J gene is TRBJ1-1, the V gene TRBV28; 7 nucleotides agree with TRBD1. V was clipped by 6 bases and J by 7 bases; unmatched bases: 5. Germline CDR1 reads MDHEN; CDR2 reads SYDVKM. CDR3 size: 12 residues. This chain's CDR3 is CASSLDRLEAFF. In nucleotides, the CDR3 is TGTGCCAGCAGCCTGGACAGGCTTGAAGCTTTCTTT.

The rearrangement links TRBV14 to TRBJ2-5; TRBD1 matches 8 bases. Germline assignment: CDR1 SGHDN and CDR2 FVKESK. The CDR3 spans 15 residues. The V gene end was trimmed by 1 base and the J gene end by 4 bases; junction bases not matched to a gene: 5. The CDR3 spells CASSQVLDRVETQYF. For the CDR3, the DNA is TGTGCCAGCAGCCAAGTTTTGGACAGGGTAGAGACCCAGTACTTC.

The chain has TRBV6-2 or TRBV6-3 and TRBJ2-7; D gene uncertain. Germline CDR1 reads MNHEY; CDR2 reads SVGEGT. This CDR3 spans 15 amino acids. Between the trimmed V and J ends, which lost 2 bases and 0 bases, there was a span of 11 bases. The CDR3 sequence: CASSYQMTYSYEQYF. The CDR3 DNA reads as TGTGCCAGCAGTTACCAGATGACTTACTCCTACGAGCAGTACTTC.

The genes are TRBV27 and TRBJ1-5, with D unresolved. The CDR3 sequence is 12 residues long. Trimming cost V 4 bases and J 7 bases, with 8 bases left between them. The germline V gene has CDR1 MNHEY and CDR2 SMNVEV (reference sequence). CDR3 sequence (DNA): TGTGCCAGCAGTTCGGGAATCCAGCCCCAGCATTTT. Translation gives CASSSGIQPQHF.

The chain uses TRBV27 and TRBJ1-2; D not certain. The germline gives CDR1 MNHEY, CDR2 SMNVEV (reference sequence). The CDR3 consists of 12 residues. Trimming shortened V by 5 bases and J by 5 bases, and 9 bases separated the two germline ends. As DNA, the CDR3 is TGTGCCAGCAGTCCGGGGTTTTATGGCTACACCTTC. Residues: CASSPGFYGYTF.

The rearrangement links TRBV11-2 to TRBJ1-2; possible D gene TRBD1, 6 bases. The CDR3 covers 14 residues. CDR1 and CDR2 from the germline V gene are SGHAT and FQNNGV. The V end lost 5 bases, the J end lost 3 bases, and 13 bases lay between the germline ends. The CDR3 sequence: CASSPRGRDYGYTF. The CDR3 nucleotides are TGTGCCAGCAGCCCCAGGGGAAGGGACTATGGCTACACCTTC.

J is TRBJ2-2 and V is TRBV7-8, with TRBD2 identical over 9 bases. V trimming: 2 bases; J trimming: 6 bases; junction bases outside the gene matches: 13. This CDR3 has 18 amino acids. Looked up from germline, CDR1 is SGHVS and CDR2 is FQNEAQ. The CDR3 DNA is TGTGCCAGCAGCTTATCTGCGGGAGGGCCACTTCGTCCCGGGGAGCTGTTTTTT. Residues: CASSLSAGGPLRPGELFF.

The chain employs TRBV5-6 and TRBJ1-5; the D gene is possibly TRBD1 (6 bases). The germline CDR1 and CDR2 sequences are SGHDT and YYEEEE. The CDR3 has 14 residues. The V gene lost 3 bases and the J gene lost 4 bases, with 11 bases spanning the gap. CDR3 coding DNA: TGTGCCAGCAGCTCCGGACAGCCGAATCAGCCCCAGCATTTT. Translation gives CASSSGQPNQPQHF.

The CDR3 loop is CASSHSRAGGFEQYF. The CDR3 nucleotides read TGTGCCAGCAGCCACTCGCGAGCGGGAGGGTTCGAGCAGTACTTC. This chain links TRBV9 with TRBJ2-7; 10 positions match TRBD2. The CDR3 extends over 15 amino acids. V trimming: 4 bases; J trimming: 6 bases; junction bases outside the gene matches: 10. CDR1 SGDLS and CDR2 YYNGEE come from the germline V gene.

The rearrangement uses TRBV28 and TRBJ1-6; TRBD1 agrees at 7 bases. This CDR3 region has 14 residues. Unmatched junction bases numbered 8, after V lost 5 bases and J lost 10 bases. Germline V gene data show CDR1 as MDHEN and CDR2 as SYDVKM. CDR3 sequence: CASSIRTGDSPLHF. CDR3 DNA sequence: TGTGCCAGCAGTATTCGAACAGGGGACTCACCCCTCCACTTT.